What follows describes a single TCR beta chain. This clone appeared once. Its antigen is unknown. Within one base of it there is no much larger clone, and no base qualities were kept. The data originate from a study of Ad26.COV2.S vaccination and SARS-CoV-2 variants (dated by TCRdb to about 2021). Describing the broader study: Donors in the vaccine arm were drawn from COV1001, a multicentre, randomized, double-blind, placebo-controlled phase I-IIa trial testing Ad26.COV2.S in healthy adults. Throughout the experiments and outcome assessment, investigators stayed blinded to trial group allocation. The specificity and breadth of SARS-CoV-2-reactive T cell receptors after Ad26.COV2.S vaccination were assessed by TCRbeta repertoire sequencing. Participants in the trial were split at random into five groups of five each, receiving low-dose or high-dose Ad26.COV2.S once or twice, or else placebo on both occasions. A total of 32 samples were included in the TCR-sequenced set, comprising around 19 Ad26.COV2.S vaccine recipients, 5 placebo recipients and 8 SARS-CoV-2 convalescent individuals. Ad26.COV2.S was administered intramuscularly at a dose of 5x10^10 or 1x10^11 viral particles, either as one shot or as two shots given 56 days apart. The paper as a whole reports these results and caveats: Spike-specific TCR breadth was higher in Ad26.COV2.S recipients than in placebo recipients (P = 0.0014). Substantial breadth of spike-specific CD8+ and CD4+ T cell responses was reported after vaccination. Comparable non-spike TCR breadth was observed between vaccine and placebo recipients, consistent with only spike being contained in the vaccine. The authors noted that the TCR breadth and depth analyses may have underestimated total T cell responses. Comparing responses between vaccine doses or regimens was not something the study was powered to do.

Trimming removed 5 bases from V and 5 bases from J; the gene matches leave 5 bases unexplained. CDR1 and CDR2 (PRHDT, FYEKMQ) derive from the germline V gene (reference sequence). CDR3 length: 16 amino acids, cysteine to phenylalanine. Only the CDR3 DNA stays, 48 bases, in frame from base 1. What this sample's treatment or condition label stands for: around 19 received Ad26.COV2.S at low or high dose, single or two shots; about 5 received placebo; per-sample allocation not given. For vaccine and placebo recipients, repertoires were sequenced using samples collected on day 63 after the first injection. Between 29 July and 7 August 2020, Cohort 1b enrolled around 25 adults aged 18-55 years at one site in Boston, USA. Ad26.COV2.S was a replication-incompetent adenovirus type 26 vector expressing a prefusion-stabilized SARS-CoV-2 spike protein from the original Wuhan strain. The immunoSEQ Assay was used to sequence TCRbeta CDR3 regions. After extraction, genomic DNA underwent amplification by bias-controlled multiplex PCR, followed by high-throughput sequencing. As for how the authors treated the data: Collapsing and filtering of sequences were performed to quantify the absolute abundance of each unique TCRbeta CDR3 region. T cell fraction was estimated by normalization of TCRbeta template counts to usable DNA, with usable DNA being measured through amplification of reference genes present in all nucleated cells. Repertoire TCRs were annotated as SARS-CoV-2-specific by exact matching of V gene, CDR3 amino acid sequence and J gene to a known reactive TCR set. The reference SARS-CoV-2 TCR set came from MIRA and was filtered for enrichment in COVID-19-positive ImmuneCODE repertoires, removing public or cross-reactive TCRs. Drawing on the MIRA antigens, annotated TCRs were analysed further at the level of specific ORF or position within ORF. Depth was the summed frequency of annotated unique rearrangements, while breadth was defined as annotated unique rearrangements over total unique productive rearrangements. Two-sided Wilcoxon rank-sum tests were used to compare TCR breadth between groups. Entries here come from immuneACCESS through TCRdb and include only in-frame sequences with V and J called. Some clones fail to appear in such tables; in the studies checked, an unresolved V gene covers under half of the shortfall, and the cause of the remainder is unknown. The DNA was the basis for D and trimming; V, J and clone size are from that table. This sample is represented by roughly 450,000 clones; 90% of them were singletons. More than 10% of the sample is taken by the ten largest.

The sequence came from a person aged 18-60 years who received the Ad26.COV2.S COVID-19 vaccine or a placebo. Here the chain combines TRBV13 and TRBJ2-2, and TRBD2 matches 13 of the central bases. The source material was peripheral blood, sampled in a trial of Ad26.COV2.S vaccine versus placebo. The CDR3 region: CASSAEGLAGTGELFF. The sequenced DNA: TGTGCCAGCAGCGCAGAGGGACTAGCGGGAACCGGGGAGCTGTTTTTT.